The rows below give T cell receptor beta chains drawn from one sample of a study of T cell responses to AZD1222 COVID-19 vaccine. Profiled with immunoSEQ multiplex PCR; TCRdb holds only in-frame clones, not every one. This table holds 150,000 to 200,000 clones, approximately 94% found once. The material sequenced was peripheral blood, taken 28 days after the second AZD1222 dose. Source of these receptors: an adult who received the AZD1222 COVID-19 vaccine. CDR3s include the opening cysteine and the closing phenylalanine or tryptophan. The D gene is left open where the match is weak. Rows give clone size only sometimes, using once, few, many, or a class for an expanded clone.

TRBV6-5	-	-	TRBJ1-6	TGTGCCAGCAGTTACCAGGCCCGTAATTCACCCCTCCACTTT	CASSYQARNSPLHF
TRBV7-9	-	-	TRBJ1-1	TGTGCCAGCAGCAAAGGGGGAGTGAACACTGAAGCTTTCTTT	CASSKGGVNTEAFF
TRBV5-1	-	-	TRBJ2-7	TGCGCCAGCAGCTCAACCCCCTACGAGCAGTACTTC	CASSSTPYEQYF
TRBV2	-	-	TRBJ1-5	TGTGCCAGCAGGGTGGATGCTCTTAGCAATCAGCCCCAGCATTTT	CASRVDALSNQPQHF
TRBV12-3/TRBV12-4	-	-	TRBJ2-5	TGTGCCAGCAGTTTGGGGATGACCCAGTACTTC	CASSLGMTQYF
TRBV28	-	TRBD1	TRBJ1-1	TGTGCCAGCAAGTCGACAGGGGGAAGTGACACTGAAGCTTTCTTT	CASKSTGGSDTEAFF
TRBV29-1	-	TRBD1	TRBJ1-1	TGCAGCGCAACAGGGGGTACCTACACTGAAGCTTTCTTT	CSATGGTYTEAFF
TRBV30	-	TRBD1	TRBJ2-7	TGTGCCTGGAGGGCAAAAAGACGGACAGGGGGCTTTACAGAGCAGTACTTC	CAWRAKRRTGGFTEQYF
TRBV4-1	-	-	TRBJ2-5	TGCGCCAGCAGCCAAAAGAGTGGGGGACAAGAGACCCAGTACTTC	CASSQKSGGQETQYF
TRBV25-1	once	TRBD1	TRBJ2-3	TGTGCCAGCAGGGCGACAGGGAGCACAGATACGCAGTATTTT	CASRATGSTDTQYF
TRBV5-4	-	-	TRBJ2-1	TGTGCCAGCAGCTCGGCAGCAGGGGCGGACAATGAGCAGTTCTTC	CASSSAAGADNEQFF
TRBV6-2/TRBV6-3	-	-	TRBJ1-2	TGTGCCAGCAGTCCCTTGGGACCCTATGGCTACACCTTC	CASSPLGPYGYTF
TRBV5-1	-	-	TRBJ1-3	TGCGCCAGCAGGACTAGCTCTGGAAACACCATATATTTT	CASRTSSGNTIYF
TRBV30	-	-	TRBJ1-6	TGTGCCTGGAGTTCAGGGTATAATTCACCCCTCCACTTT	CAWSSGYNSPLHF
TRBV19	once	TRBD1	TRBJ2-1	TGTGCCAGTAGTAAGGACAGGGATTCTTACAATGAGCAGTTCTTC	CASSKDRDSYNEQFF
TRBV5-4	-	-	TRBJ1-1	TGTGCCAGCAGCTCCCGGGACTCCTTGAACACTGAAGCTTTCTTT	CASSSRDSLNTEAFF
TRBV21-1	-	-	TRBJ1-5	TGTGCCAGCCGGGCGGGTGGGGTCCCAGTCGCCGGGGAGCCCCAGCATTTT	CASRAGGVPVAGEPQHF
TRBV28	-	-	TRBJ1-6	TGTGCCAGCAGTTGGCCGGGTTGGTCACCCCTCCACTTT	CASSWPGWSPLHF
TRBV7-3	-	-	TRBJ2-3	TGTGCCAGCAGCCCAGGGACCACGCCTTCCGCAGATACGCAGTATTTT	CASSPGTTPSADTQYF
TRBV29-1	-	-	TRBJ2-7	TGCAGCGCCCAACAGTACTCCTACGAGCAGTACTTC	CSAQQYSYEQYF
TRBV19	-	TRBD1	TRBJ1-1	TGTGCCAGTAGTCTCGGGACAGCGAACACTGAAGCTTTCTTT	CASSLGTANTEAFF
TRBV7-9	-	TRBD1	TRBJ2-7	TGTGCCAGCAGCTTCCCGGGACAGGGCGTCGAGCAGTACTTC	CASSFPGQGVEQYF
TRBV12-3/TRBV12-4	-	-	TRBJ1-2	TGTGCCAGCACCCCTTCGGTCGGTCCGGGGTACACCTTC	CASTPSVGPGYTF
TRBV2	-	-	TRBJ1-1	TGTGCCAGCAGTGTAAAGGGGAACACTGAAGCTTTCTTT	CASSVKGNTEAFF
TRBV9	-	TRBD2	TRBJ2-5	TGTGCCAGCAGCGGCGGGGTAGCGGGGGTAGAGACCCAGTACTTC	CASSGGVAGVETQYF
TRBV27	-	TRBD2	TRBJ2-5	TGTGCCAGCCACCTTAGCGGGAGGGGAGAGACCCAGTACTTC	CASHLSGRGETQYF